This paragraph reports one T cell receptor beta chain. This specimen belongs to a study of blood T cell repertoires in COVID-19. Study at large: The samples span acute and convalescent COVID-19 from the United States, Italy and Spain. T cells, B-cell-depleted T cells, or PBMCs supplied cDNA or gDNA.

The CDR3 covers 16 residues. The J segment lost 0 bases and the V segment lost 10 bases, leaving 5 bases of the junction unmatched. Germline V gene lookup returns CDR1 SGDLS and CDR2 YYNGEE. Only in-frame clones appear in the TCRdb table, and some are missing; sequencing was by immunoSEQ multiplex PCR. This table has about 200,000 clones, 70% to 85% appearing once. The chain joins TRBV9 to TRBJ2-2; 14 bases map to TRBD2. Material for sequencing was peripheral blood. This sequence was found in a human donor with acute or convalescent COVID-19. The donor label of this sample is uncertain. The CDR3 coding sequence is TGTGCCGGGGGGACTAGCGGGAGCCCGAACACCGGGGAGCTGTTTTTT. This sequence encodes CAGGTSGSPNTGELFF.